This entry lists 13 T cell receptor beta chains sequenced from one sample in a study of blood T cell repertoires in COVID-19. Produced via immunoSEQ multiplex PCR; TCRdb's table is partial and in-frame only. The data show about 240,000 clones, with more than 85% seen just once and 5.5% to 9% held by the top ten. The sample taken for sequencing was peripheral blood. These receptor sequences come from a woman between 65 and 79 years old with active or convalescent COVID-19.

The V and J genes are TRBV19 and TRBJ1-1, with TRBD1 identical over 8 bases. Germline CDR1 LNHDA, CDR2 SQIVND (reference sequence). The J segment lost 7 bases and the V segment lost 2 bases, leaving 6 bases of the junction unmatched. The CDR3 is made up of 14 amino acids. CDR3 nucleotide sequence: TGTGCCAGTAGTATAACCAGGGGGCGCGTTGAAGCTTTCTTT. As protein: CASSITRGRVEAFF.

CDR3 nucleotides: TGTGCCAGCAGCCCCACGGGACAGGGGTTCACAGATACGCAGTATTTT. The encoded protein is CASSPTGQGFTDTQYF. The J gene is TRBJ2-3, the V gene TRBV11-2, with TRBD1 matching 10 bases. V trimming: 5 bases; J trimming: 2 bases; junction bases outside the gene matches: 7. This CDR3 spans 16 amino acids. From germline, CDR1 is SGHAT and CDR2 FQNNGV.

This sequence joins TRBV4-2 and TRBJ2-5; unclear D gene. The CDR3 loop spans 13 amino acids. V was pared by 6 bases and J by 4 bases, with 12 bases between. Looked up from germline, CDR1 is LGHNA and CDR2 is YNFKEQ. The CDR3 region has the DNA TGTGCCAGCAGAAAAACTCCCGGAGAGACCCAGTACTTC. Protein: CASRKTPGETQYF.

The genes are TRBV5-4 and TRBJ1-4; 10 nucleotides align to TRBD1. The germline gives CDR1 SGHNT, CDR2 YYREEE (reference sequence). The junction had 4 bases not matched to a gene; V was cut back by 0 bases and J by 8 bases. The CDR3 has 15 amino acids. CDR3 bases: TGTGCCAGCAGCTTGGATGGGACAGGGGAAGAAAAACTGTTTTTT. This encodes CASSLDGTGEEKLFF.

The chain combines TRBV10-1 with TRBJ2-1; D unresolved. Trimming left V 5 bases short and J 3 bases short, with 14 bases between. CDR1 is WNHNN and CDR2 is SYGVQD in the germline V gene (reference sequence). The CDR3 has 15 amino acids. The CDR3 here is CASSLAGDVYNEQFF. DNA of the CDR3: TGCGCCAGCAGTTTAGCCGGAGACGTCTACAATGAGCAGTTCTTC.

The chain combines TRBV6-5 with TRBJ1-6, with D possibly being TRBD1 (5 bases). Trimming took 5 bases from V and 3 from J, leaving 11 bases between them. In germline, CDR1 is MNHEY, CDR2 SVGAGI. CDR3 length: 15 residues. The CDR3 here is CASSRQRFYNSPLHF. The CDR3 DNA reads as TGTGCCAGCAGTCGACAGAGATTCTATAATTCACCCCTCCACTTT.

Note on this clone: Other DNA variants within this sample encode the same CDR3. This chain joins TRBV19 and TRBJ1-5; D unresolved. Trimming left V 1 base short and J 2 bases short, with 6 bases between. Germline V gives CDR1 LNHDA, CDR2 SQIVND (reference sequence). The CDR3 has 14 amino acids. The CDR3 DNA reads TGTGCCAGTAGTATAGTGGAGCGCAATCAGCCCCAGCATTTT. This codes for CASSIVERNQPQHF. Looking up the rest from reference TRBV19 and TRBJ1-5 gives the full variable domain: DGGITQSPKYLFRKEGQNVTLSCEQNLNHDAMYWYRQDPGQGLRLIYYSQIVNDFQKGDIAEGYSVSREKKESFPLTVTSAQKNPTAFYLCASSIVERNQPQHFGDGTRLSIL.

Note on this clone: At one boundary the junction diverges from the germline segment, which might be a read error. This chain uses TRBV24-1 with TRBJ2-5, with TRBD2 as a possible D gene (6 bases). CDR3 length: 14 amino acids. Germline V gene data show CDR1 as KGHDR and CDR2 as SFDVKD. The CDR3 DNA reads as TGTGCCACCAGTGATACGGGACTGCAAGGGACCCAGTACTTC. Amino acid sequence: CATSDTGLQGTQYF.

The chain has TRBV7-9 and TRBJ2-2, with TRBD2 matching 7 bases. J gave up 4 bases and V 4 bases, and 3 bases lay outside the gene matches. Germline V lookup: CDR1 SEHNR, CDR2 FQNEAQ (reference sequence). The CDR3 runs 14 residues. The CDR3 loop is CASSSREGTGELFF. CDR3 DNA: TGTGCCAGCAGCTCAAGGGAGGGCACCGGGGAGCTGTTTTTT.

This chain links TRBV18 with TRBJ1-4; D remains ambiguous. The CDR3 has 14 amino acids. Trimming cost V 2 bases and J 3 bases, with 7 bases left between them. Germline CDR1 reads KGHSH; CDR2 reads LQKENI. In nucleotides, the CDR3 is TGTGCCAGCTCACCAAATTCGGCTAATGAAAAACTGTTTTTT. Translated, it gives CASSPNSANEKLFF. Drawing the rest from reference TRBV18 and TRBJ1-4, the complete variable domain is NAGVMQNPRHLVRRRGQEARLRCSPMKGHSHVYWYRQLPEEGLKFMVYLQKENIIDESGMPKERFSAEFPKEGPSILRIQQVVRGDSAAYFCASSPNSANEKLFFGSGTQLSVL.

In nucleotides, the CDR3 is TGTGCCAGCAGCGCAGCCTCGGGGGGCAATCAGCCCCAGCATTTT. It encodes CASSAASGGNQPQHF. The rearrangement uses TRBV6-4 and TRBJ1-5; D may be TRBD1 (5 bases). Germline loops: CDR1 MRHNA, CDR2 SNTAGT. This CDR3 has 15 amino acids. V was cut by 6 bases and J by 2 bases, with 14 bases left in between.

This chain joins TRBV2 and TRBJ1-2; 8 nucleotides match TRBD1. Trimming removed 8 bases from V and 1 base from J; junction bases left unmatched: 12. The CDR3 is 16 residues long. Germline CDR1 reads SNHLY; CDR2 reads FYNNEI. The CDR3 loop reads CASGIGQGFVNYGYTF. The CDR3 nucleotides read TGTGCCAGCGGCATAGGACAGGGATTTGTTAACTATGGCTACACCTTC.

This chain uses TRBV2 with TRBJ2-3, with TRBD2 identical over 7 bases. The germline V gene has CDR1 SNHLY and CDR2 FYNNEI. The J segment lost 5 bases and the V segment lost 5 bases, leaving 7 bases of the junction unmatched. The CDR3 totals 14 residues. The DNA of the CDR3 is TGTGCCAGCAGTCGGTGGCAGCGGGAAGATACGCAGTATTTT. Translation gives CASSRWQREDTQYF.